This TCR beta chain was recorded in a study of T cell repertoires in cytomegalovirus infection. Study context: Matching HLA type, along with CMV infection, was indicated by public TCR beta signatures. Whole-study findings and limits: Accumulated public TCR beta family frequency recognized individuals carrying CMV together with the relevant HLA.

In regard to this clonotype: Its antigen is unidentified.

TCRdb ran MiXCR on the reads and lists one entry per CDR3 protein. The sample shows approximately 910,000 distinct CDR3 sequences, 31% of them seen only once. Germline V gene lookup returns CDR1 LNHDA and CDR2 SQIVND (reference sequence). V shed 5 bases and J shed 9 bases, with 17 bases lying between them. This CDR3 has 14 amino acids. The source of this sequence is a human donor in good health (CMV status not recorded). Some clones in this sample may be carry-over from other donors' samples. The sample here was cultured CD8+ T cells from PBMCs, taken from culture after CMV antigen stimulation. V and J are TRBV19 and TRBJ2-1, with D uncertain. For the CDR3, the DNA is TGTGCCAGTAGTTTCAAAGTCGTTTCTGGTGAGCAGTTCTTC. Protein: CASSFKVVSGEQFF.